The rows below give T cell receptor beta chains drawn from one sample of a study of ipilimumab plus nivolumab after autologous stem cell transplantation. Data came from immunoSEQ multiplex PCR; TCRdb stores just in-frame clones and leaves some out. The repertoire holds tens of thousands of clones, with more than 80% as singletons. Specimen: PBMCs, collected in a trial of ipilimumab plus nivolumab as post-transplant consolidation. These receptors were collected from a male donor with diffuse large B-cell lymphoma. The CDR3 runs from the conserved cysteine through the conserved F or W. The order of the fields is clone size, D gene, J gene, V gene, CDR3 DNA, CDR3 protein. The D gene is left open where the match is weak. Clone size is stated in some rows and not others, as once, few, many or a class when expanded.

size: .
D: .
J: TRBJ2-5
V: TRBV5-1
DNA: TGCGCCAGCAGCTTGGGGGGGACGTCACAAGAGACCCAGTACTTC
CDR3: CASSLGGTSQETQYF

size: .
D: .
J: TRBJ1-5
V: TRBV6-5
DNA: TGTGCCAGCAGTACGACAGGCGGTCAGCCCCAGCATTTT
CDR3: CASSTTGGQPQHF

size: few
D: .
J: TRBJ1-3
V: TRBV6-5
DNA: TGTGCCAGCAGTCGCGACAGCGACTCTGGAAACACCATATATTTT
CDR3: CASSRDSDSGNTIYF

size: .
D: TRBD1
J: TRBJ2-2
V: TRBV29-1
DNA: TGCAGCGGAGGGACAGCCGCGAACACCGGGGAGCTGTTTTTT
CDR3: CSGGTAANTGELFF

size: few
D: .
J: TRBJ2-7
V: TRBV4-2
DNA: TGTGCCAGCAGCCAAGAGCCCCAAAACGAGCAGTACTTC
CDR3: CASSQEPQNEQYF

size: .
D: .
J: TRBJ1-2
V: TRBV7-2
DNA: TGTGCCAGCAGCTTTCCGGGGGCGAGGGGCTACACCTTC
CDR3: CASSFPGARGYTF

size: .
D: .
J: TRBJ2-7
V: TRBV27
DNA: TGTGCCAGCAGGCGGAGCTCCTACGAGCAGTACTTC
CDR3: CASRRSSYEQYF

size: .
D: .
J: TRBJ1-2
V: TRBV6-1
DNA: TGTGCCAGCCGACGGGGTAAAGGTGGCTACACCTTC
CDR3: CASRRGKGGYTF

size: .
D: TRBD1
J: TRBJ1-2
V: TRBV6-1
DNA: TGTGCCAGCAGTCGGACAGGGAAGGAGGTTGGCTACACCTTC
CDR3: CASSRTGKEVGYTF

size: few
D: .
J: TRBJ2-5
V: TRBV7-6
DNA: TGTGCCAGCAGCTTAATTTGGGAGACCCAGTACTTC
CDR3: CASSLIWETQYF

size: .
D: .
J: TRBJ1-1
V: TRBV5-1
DNA: TGCGCCAGCAGGCTCATACAGGGTGGCACTGAAGCTTTCTTT
CDR3: CASRLIQGGTEAFF

size: many
D: .
J: TRBJ2-2
V: TRBV19
DNA: TGTGCCAGTAGTATTGGCAAGAACACCGGGGAGCTGTTTTTT
CDR3: CASSIGKNTGELFF

size: .
D: .
J: TRBJ2-7
V: TRBV19
DNA: TGTGCCTCGACCCCCGGGGCCGGGCAGGGAGACGAGCAGTACTTC
CDR3: CASTPGAGQGDEQYF

size: few
D: TRBD1
J: TRBJ1-2
V: TRBV6-4
DNA: TGTGCCAGCAGCCTAACTGGGACAGGGGCTTATGGCTACACCTTC
CDR3: CASSLTGTGAYGYTF

size: .
D: .
J: TRBJ2-1
V: TRBV5-5
DNA: TGTGCCAGCAGCTTGGTTGGCGGGGGCGCCTACGTCTACAATGAGCAGTTCTTC
CDR3: CASSLVGGGAYVYNEQFF

size: .
D: .
J: TRBJ2-5
V: TRBV19
DNA: TGTGCCAGTAGTCAAGCCAAAGAGACCCAGTACTTC
CDR3: CASSQAKETQYF

size: few
D: .
J: TRBJ2-5
V: TRBV4-2
DNA: TGTGCCAGCAGCCAAGGGACAGCTCAATCATTTTACCAAGAGACCCAGTACTTC
CDR3: CASSQGTAQSFYQETQYF

size: .
D: .
J: TRBJ2-5
V: TRBV7-6
DNA: TGTGCCAGCAGCTTAGTCACAGGGACAGAGACCCAGTACTTC
CDR3: CASSLVTGTETQYF

size: .
D: TRBD1
J: TRBJ2-3
V: TRBV2
DNA: TGTGCCAGCAGTGAGCGGCAGGGGGTGGATACGCAGTATTTT
CDR3: CASSERQGVDTQYF

size: .
D: .
J: TRBJ2-7
V: TRBV4-1
DNA: TGCGCCAGCAGCCAGACTGGGACCGCGAGATACGAGCAGTACTTC
CDR3: CASSQTGTARYEQYF

size: few
D: TRBD1
J: TRBJ1-6
V: TRBV6-1
DNA: TGTGCCACCTCCCCTACGAGGACAGGGGTCTCACCCCTCCACTTT
CDR3: CATSPTRTGVSPLHF

size: once
D: TRBD1
J: TRBJ2-3
V: TRBV7-9
DNA: TGTGCCAGCAGCGCCGGGACAGGGGCAACAGATACGCAGTATTTT
CDR3: CASSAGTGATDTQYF

size: .
D: .
J: TRBJ2-1
V: TRBV11-3
DNA: TGTGCCAGCAGCTTAGTGTCTGACAGTGAGCAGTTCTTC
CDR3: CASSLVSDSEQFF

size: .
D: TRBD2
J: TRBJ2-3
V: TRBV6-6
DNA: TGTGCCAGCAGTACAGCGGGGGGGAAATATTTT
CDR3: CASSTAGGKYF

size: .
D: TRBD1
J: TRBJ2-1
V: TRBV19
DNA: TGTGCCAGTGGGGCCCGACAGGGGGGGTACAATGAGCAGTTCTTC
CDR3: CASGARQGGYNEQFF

size: once
D: TRBD1
J: TRBJ1-2
V: TRBV6-5
DNA: TGTGCCAGCAGTTCCATCACCTCGACAGGGAGCTATGGCTACACCTTC
CDR3: CASSSITSTGSYGYTF

size: .
D: .
J: TRBJ2-3
V: TRBV5-4
DNA: TGTGCCAGCAGCCCAGGATCTTCCGGGGATACGCAGTATTTT
CDR3: CASSPGSSGDTQYF

size: few
D: .
J: TRBJ2-7
V: TRBV4-3
DNA: TGCGCCAGCAGCCAGCTATGGGGGGCGAGCTCCTACGAGCAGTACTTC
CDR3: CASSQLWGASSYEQYF

size: .
D: .
J: TRBJ1-1
V: TRBV11-2
DNA: TGTGCCAGCAGCCCACACCGGACGGCCAATACTGAAGCTTTCTTT
CDR3: CASSPHRTANTEAFF

size: .
D: .
J: TRBJ2-5
V: TRBV5-1
DNA: TGCGCCAGCAGCTTGGAGGGACGGAAAGAGACCCAGTACTTC
CDR3: CASSLEGRKETQYF

size: .
D: .
J: TRBJ1-5
V: TRBV11-2
DNA: TGTGCCAGCAGCGCCGGAAGGAATCAGCCCCAGCATTTT
CDR3: CASSAGRNQPQHF

size: .
D: TRBD2
J: TRBJ2-5
V: TRBV5-4
DNA: TGTGCCAGTGGGCACTGGGCGGGGGAGCAGTACTTC
CDR3: CASGHWAGEQYF

size: .
D: .
J: TRBJ1-5
V: TRBV27
DNA: TGTGCCAGCAGTTTAGGTCCCGATTATAGCAATCAGCCCCAGCATTTT
CDR3: CASSLGPDYSNQPQHF

size: .
D: .
J: TRBJ2-1
V: TRBV11-2
DNA: TGTGCCAGCAGCCCGGACAATGAGCAGTTCTTC
CDR3: CASSPDNEQFF

size: .
D: .
J: TRBJ1-3
V: TRBV7-2
DNA: TGTGCCAGCAGTTCGGGGGCTGGAAACACCATATATTTT
CDR3: CASSSGAGNTIYF

size: .
D: .
J: TRBJ2-7
V: TRBV7-3
DNA: TGTGCCAGCACCCGAGATAACCTTAAATGCTACGAGCAGTACTTC
CDR3: CASTRDNLKCYEQYF

size: .
D: .
J: TRBJ1-4
V: TRBV6-1
DNA: TGTGCCAGCAGCACAACGGCAGGGCAGGTTGAAAAACTGTTTTTT
CDR3: CASSTTAGQVEKLFF

size: few
D: .
J: TRBJ1-6
V: TRBV7-9
DNA: TGTGCCAGCAGCCTCTTGAAGGGGGGAAATTCACCCCTCCACTTT
CDR3: CASSLLKGGNSPLHF

size: .
D: .
J: TRBJ1-2
V: TRBV2
DNA: TGTGCCAGCAGTGGGGAGGGGTCAGCTAGTGGCTACACCTTC
CDR3: CASSGEGSASGYTF

size: .
D: .
J: TRBJ1-4
V: TRBV6-6
DNA: TGTGCCAGCAGGAACAGGGACACTAATGAAAAACTGTTTTTT
CDR3: CASRNRDTNEKLFF

size: .
D: .
J: TRBJ2-5
V: TRBV29-1
DNA: TGCAGCGTTGAAGCCAAAGAGACCCAGTACTTC
CDR3: CSVEAKETQYF

size: once
D: TRBD1
J: TRBJ1-2
V: TRBV5-6
DNA: TGTGCCAGCAGCCTAACAGGGGGCCGTAACTATGGCTACACCTTC
CDR3: CASSLTGGRNYGYTF

size: .
D: .
J: TRBJ2-2
V: TRBV11-2
DNA: TGTGCCAGCTATGACGGGTTCTTATCGAACACCGGGGAGCTGTTTTTT
CDR3: CASYDGFLSNTGELFF

size: .
D: .
J: TRBJ2-7
V: TRBV27
DNA: TGTGCCAGCAGTTTTATCCCCCAATCCTCCTACGAGCAGTACTTC
CDR3: CASSFIPQSSYEQYF

size: once
D: TRBD1
J: TRBJ1-2
V: TRBV7-2
DNA: TGTGCCAGCAGCCGGGACAGGGGGCCTTATGGCTACACCTTC
CDR3: CASSRDRGPYGYTF

size: .
D: TRBD2
J: TRBJ2-3
V: TRBV5-1
DNA: TGCGCCAGCAGCCCGGGGTCTAGCGGGGGTATCACAGATACGCAGTATTTT
CDR3: CASSPGSSGGITDTQYF

size: few
D: .
J: TRBJ2-7
V: TRBV5-1
DNA: TGCGCCAGCAGGTCACAGACCACCTCCTACGAGCAGTACTTC
CDR3: CASRSQTTSYEQYF

size: .
D: TRBD2
J: TRBJ2-3
V: TRBV15
DNA: TGTGCCACCAGCACAAGCGGATCGGGGGGAGGTGGAGATACGCAGTATTTT
CDR3: CATSTSGSGGGGDTQYF

size: .
D: TRBD2
J: TRBJ2-5
V: TRBV7-9
DNA: TGTGCCAGCACCCGAGGTAGCGGGGGGGCCTTAGAGACCCAGTACTTC
CDR3: CASTRGSGGALETQYF

size: .
D: TRBD2
J: TRBJ2-5
V: TRBV19
DNA: TGTGCCAGTAGTACGACTAGCGGGGGTGAGACCCAGTACTTC
CDR3: CASSTTSGGETQYF

size: .
D: TRBD1
J: TRBJ2-6
V: TRBV7-8
DNA: TGTGCCAGCAGTTCGACAGGGGCGGGCTCTGGGGCCAACGTCCTGACTTTC
CDR3: CASSSTGAGSGANVLTF

size: .
D: .
J: TRBJ1-3
V: TRBV19
DNA: TGTGCCAGTAGTATCGGCAGTACAGGAAACACCATATATTTT
CDR3: CASSIGSTGNTIYF

size: .
D: .
J: TRBJ1-3
V: TRBV10-3
DNA: TGTGCCATCAGTGAAGGGTACACCATATATTTT
CDR3: CAISEGYTIYF